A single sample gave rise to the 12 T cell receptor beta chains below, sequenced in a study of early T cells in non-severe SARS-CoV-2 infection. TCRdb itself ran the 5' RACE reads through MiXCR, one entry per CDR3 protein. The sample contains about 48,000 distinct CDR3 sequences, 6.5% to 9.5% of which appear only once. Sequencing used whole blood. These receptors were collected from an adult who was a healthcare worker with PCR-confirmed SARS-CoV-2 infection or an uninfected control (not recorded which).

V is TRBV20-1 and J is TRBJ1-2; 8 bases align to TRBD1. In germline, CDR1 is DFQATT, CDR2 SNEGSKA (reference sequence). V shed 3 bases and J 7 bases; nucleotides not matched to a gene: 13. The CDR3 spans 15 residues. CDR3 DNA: TGCAGTGCTAGGCTGCTTATTGGCAGGGGGCTTGGCTACACCTTC. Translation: CSARLLIGRGLGYTF.

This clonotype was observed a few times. CDR3 in DNA: TGTGCCAGCGGACCAGGGGGCCGGTCTGAAGCTTTCTTT. It translates to CASGPGGRSEAFF. The chain links TRBV7-9 to TRBJ1-1, with 8 bases fitting TRBD1. Per germline, CDR1 SEHNR and CDR2 FQNEAQ (reference sequence). The CDR3 loop spans 13 amino acids. Trimming cost V 8 bases and J 6 bases; bases outside gene matches: 8.

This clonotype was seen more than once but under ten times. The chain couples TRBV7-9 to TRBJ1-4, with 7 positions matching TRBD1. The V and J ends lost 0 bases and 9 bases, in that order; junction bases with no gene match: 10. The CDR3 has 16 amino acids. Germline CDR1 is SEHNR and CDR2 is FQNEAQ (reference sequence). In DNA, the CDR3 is TGTGCCAGCAGCTTAGCACAGGGGCGGTTGGAGAAAAAACTGTTTTTT. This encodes CASSLAQGRLEKKLFF.

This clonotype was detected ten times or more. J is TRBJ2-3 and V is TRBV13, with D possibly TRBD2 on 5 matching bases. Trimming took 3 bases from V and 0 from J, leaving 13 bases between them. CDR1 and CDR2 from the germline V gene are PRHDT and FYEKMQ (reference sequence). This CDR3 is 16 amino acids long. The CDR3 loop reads CASSLLYAGSTDTQYF. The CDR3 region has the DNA TGTGCCAGCAGCTTGCTATATGCGGGTAGCACAGATACGCAGTATTTT.

CDR3 sequence reads: CAWSPGTMNTEAFF. In DNA, the CDR3 is TGTGCCTGGAGCCCCGGCACCATGAACACTGAAGCTTTCTTT. The genes are TRBV30 and TRBJ1-1; D unclear. The CDR3 is 14 amino acids. V was cut by 3 bases and J by 0 bases, with 11 bases left in between. Germline CDR1 is GTSNPN and CDR2 is SVGIG (reference sequence). The full variable domain, completed using reference TRBV30 and TRBJ1-1, is SQTIHQWPATLVQPVGSPLSLECTVEGTSNPNLYWYRQAAGRGLQLLFYSVGIGQISSEVPQNLSASRPQDRQFILSSKKLLLSDSGFYLCAWSPGTMNTEAFFGQGTRLTVV.

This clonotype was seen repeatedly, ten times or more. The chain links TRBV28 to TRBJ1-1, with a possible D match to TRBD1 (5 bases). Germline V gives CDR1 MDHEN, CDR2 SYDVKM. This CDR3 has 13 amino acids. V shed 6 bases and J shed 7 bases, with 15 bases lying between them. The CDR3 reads CASRYGGVGEAFF. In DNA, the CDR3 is TGTGCCAGCAGGTACGGGGGGGTTGGTGAAGCTTTCTTT.

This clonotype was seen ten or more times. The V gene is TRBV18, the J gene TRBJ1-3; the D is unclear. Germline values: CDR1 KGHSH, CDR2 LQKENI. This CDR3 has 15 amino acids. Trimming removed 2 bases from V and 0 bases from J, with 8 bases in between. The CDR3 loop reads CASSPESSSGNTIYF. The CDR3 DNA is TGTGCCAGCTCACCAGAAAGCTCCTCTGGAAACACCATATATTTT.

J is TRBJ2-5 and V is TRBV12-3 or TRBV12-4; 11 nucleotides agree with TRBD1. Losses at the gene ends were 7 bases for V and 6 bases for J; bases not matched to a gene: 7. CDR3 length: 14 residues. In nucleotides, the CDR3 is TGTGCCAGCACCCTGGGACAGGGGGGAAAGACCCAGTACTTC. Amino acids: CASTLGQGGKTQYF.

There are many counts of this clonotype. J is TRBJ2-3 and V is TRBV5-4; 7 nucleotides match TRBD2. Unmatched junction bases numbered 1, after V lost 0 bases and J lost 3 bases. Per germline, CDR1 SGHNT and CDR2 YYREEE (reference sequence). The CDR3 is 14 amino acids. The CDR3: CASSLGGGTDTQYF. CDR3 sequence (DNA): TGTGCCAGCAGCTTGGGGGGGGGAACAGATACGCAGTATTTT.

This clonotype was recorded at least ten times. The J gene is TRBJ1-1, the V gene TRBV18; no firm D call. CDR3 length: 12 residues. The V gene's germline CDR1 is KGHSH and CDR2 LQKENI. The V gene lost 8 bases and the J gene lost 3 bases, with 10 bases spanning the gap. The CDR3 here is CASRKGDTEAFF. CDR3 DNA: TGTGCCAGCCGGAAGGGAGACACTGAAGCTTTCTTT.

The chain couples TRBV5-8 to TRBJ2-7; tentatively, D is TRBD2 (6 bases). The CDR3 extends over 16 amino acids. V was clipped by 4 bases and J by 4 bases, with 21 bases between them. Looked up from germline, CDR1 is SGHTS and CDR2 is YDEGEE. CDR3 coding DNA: TGTGCCAGCAGCCCCCCTGGGGCAGGGAGGAGATACGAGCAGTACTTC. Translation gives CASSPPGAGRRYEQYF.

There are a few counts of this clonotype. In DNA form, the CDR3 reads TGTGCCAGCACCTTGACAGCCTCTAGGGAAGAGACCCAGTACTTC. The encoded protein is CASTLTASREETQYF. This rearrangement joins TRBV3-1 to TRBJ2-5; weak D call: TRBD1 (5 bases). There are 15 residues in the CDR3. The germline V gene has CDR1 LGHDT and CDR2 YNNKEL (reference sequence). Trimming removed 7 bases at V and 3 bases at J, with 18 bases between.